This T cell receptor beta chain was sequenced in a study of blood T cell repertoires in COVID-19. Study background: Samples representing acute and convalescent COVID-19 were sourced from the United States, Italy and Spain. From T cells, B-cell-depleted T cells, or PBMCs came the material, which was cDNA or gDNA.

Per the authors' pipeline: Estimation of nucleated cell counts relied on the amplification of reference gene primers. Measured with immunoSEQ multiplex PCR; TCRdb has only the in-frame clones, and not every one. That table is the source of V, J and clone size, and D and trimming were worked out from the DNA. The sample yields 31,000 or so clones, around 85% seen once. In germline, CDR1 is SGHDT, CDR2 YYEEEE. This CDR3 region has 16 residues. V shed 3 bases, J shed 3 bases, and the junction held 11 bases outside the gene matches. What was sequenced was peripheral blood. The source is a human donor in a cohort sampled during active COVID-19. V and J are TRBV5-6 and TRBJ1-1, with 7 bases that match TRBD1. The CDR3 DNA is TGTGCCAGCAGCTCCCTGGCCAGGGGGTGGGACACTGAAGCTTTCTTT. This translates into CASSSLARGWDTEAFF.